The T cell receptor beta chain under discussion was sequenced for a study of primary melanoma T cells and metastatic recurrence (dated by TCRdb to about 2020). Describing the broader study: A total of 150 to 200 primary melanomas made up the cohort, all of stage T2 to T4 and more than 1 mm thick. Histopathological grading of tumor-infiltrating lymphocytes was compared with the sequencing-derived T-cell fraction. Progression-free survival was the clinical outcome compared against the T-cell fraction measured by TCR beta sequencing. Whether patient outcome could be predicted by T-cell fraction and T-cell repertoire clonality in primary melanoma tumors was the question this study put to the test.

The primary melanoma of each patient had been surgically resected and was considered potentially curable but at risk of metastatic recurrence. This clone was recorded a few times. Its antigen remains undetermined. Base qualities are missing; no much larger clone stands one base away. The full study reports these points: Adding T-cell fraction to tumor thickness reportedly improved progression-free survival prediction more than adding any other histopathological variable. A T-cell fraction greater than 20% appeared to be protective whatever the ulceration status, mitotic rate or nodal disease. An effective T-cell-mediated antitumor response in primary melanoma was presented by the authors only as a suggestion rather than as a demonstrated mechanism. The tumor T-cell fraction reportedly predicted progression-free survival independently of thickness, ulceration, mitotic rate and age.

Library generation was performed with the immunoSEQ multiplex PCR assay. Primary melanoma tumor tissue was subjected to high-throughput sequencing of the T-cell receptor beta chain. As for how the authors treated the data: The repertoire analyses covered TCRB CDR3 sharing between samples and the distribution of insertions and deletions. A gradient-boosted model ranked the predictive value of the T-cell fraction against histopathological variables. Here the immuneACCESS table is served through TCRdb, limited to in-frame sequences with V and J called. Missing clones are a known gap in these copies; in checked studies unresolved V genes cover under half, and the rest lacks a known reason. The D gene and trimming were derived from the DNA, and the V and J assignments and clone size from that table. A total of several hundred clones appear in this sample, 77% of them only once. Of the sample, more than 6.5% is held by the ten largest clones.

V and J lose 4 bases and 2 bases, and a span of 15 bases separates them. CDR3 length: 17 amino acids, cysteine to phenylalanine. Only the CDR3 DNA stays, 51 bases, in frame from base 1. In the germline V gene (reference sequence), CDR1 corresponds to LNHDA and CDR2 to SQIVND. The receptor's source is a human donor with melanoma. The rearrangement combines TRBV19 with TRBJ2-6; a weak D assignment points to TRBD2 (6 bases agree). The sequencing input was melanoma tumor tissue. CDR3 loop: CASSKVESGAGANVLTF. The DNA sequence reads TGTGCCAGTAGTAAGGTCGAGTCGGGGGCTGGGGCCAACGTCCTGACTTTC.